The rows below give T cell receptor beta chains drawn from one sample of a study of control samples from healthy donors and cancer patients. The table came from immunoSEQ multiplex PCR; TCRdb's copy has only in-frame clones and leaves some out. The sample lists about 130,000 clones, roughly 90% seen once, with under 3% in the top ten. The sequencing sample was made of blood. These receptors were taken from a man in his forties or fifties in good health. CDR3s include the opening cysteine and the closing phenylalanine or tryptophan. The D gene is left open where the match is weak. Some rows mark clone size as missing; the rest say once, few, many or name a class of expanded clone.

>TRBV18|once|.|TRBJ1-1
CASSPTAGFDTEAFF
TGTGCCAGCTCACCGACCGCAGGGTTTGACACTGAAGCTTTCTTT
>TRBV2|.|TRBD1|TRBJ1-2
CASSEAPGQGYGYTF
TGTGCCAGCAGTGAAGCCCCGGGACAGGGGTATGGCTACACCTTC
>TRBV29-1|.|TRBD2|TRBJ2-1
CSVEDFSAGGISYNEQFF
TGCAGCGTTGAAGATTTTTCAGCGGGGGGGATCTCCTACAATGAGCAGTTCTTC
>TRBV21-1|.|.|TRBJ2-4
CASSSATGGRRRAKNIQYF
TGTGCCAGCAGTTCCGCGACAGGGGGCCGGAGAAGAGCCAAAAACATTCAGTACTTC
>TRBV5-1|.|TRBD1|TRBJ1-2
CASSLGQGAPGYTF
TGCGCCAGCAGCTTGGGACAGGGGGCTCCTGGCTACACCTTC
>TRBV15|.|.|TRBJ1-6
CATSGGVGSPLHF
TGTGCCACCAGCGGTGGAGTCGGATCACCCCTCCACTTT
>TRBV5-5|.|.|TRBJ1-3
CASSLEVSGNTIYF
TGTGCCAGCAGCTTGGAGGTCTCTGGAAACACCATATATTTT
>TRBV5-6|.|.|TRBJ2-3
CASTRGSTDTQYF
TGTGCCAGTACGAGGGGGAGCACAGATACGCAGTATTTT
>TRBV10-3|.|TRBD2|TRBJ2-3
CAISRTSGGSTDTQYF
TGTGCCATCAGCAGGACTAGCGGGGGGTCCACAGATACGCAGTATTTT
>TRBV6-6|few|TRBD1|TRBJ1-5
CASSYLGQGSQPQHF
TGTGCCAGCAGTTACTTGGGACAGGGGTCTCAGCCCCAGCATTTT
>TRBV5-6|.|TRBD1|TRBJ2-7
CASSLRTGLSYEQYF
TGTGCCAGCAGCTTAAGGACAGGTTTGTCCTACGAGCAGTACTTC
>TRBV3-1/TRBV3-2|.|.|TRBJ2-2
CASSQDSVEGRELFF
TGTGCCAGCAGCCAAGATAGTGTTGAGGGCCGGGAGCTGTTTTTT
>TRBV12-3/TRBV12-4|.|.|TRBJ1-5
CASGRSNQPQHF
TGTGCCAGCGGCCGGAGCAATCAGCCCCAGCATTTT
>TRBV21-1|.|.|TRBJ1-6
CASTRASSYNSPLHF
TGTGCCAGCACTCGAGCGAGCTCCTATAATTCACCCCTCCACTTT
>TRBV6-5|.|.|TRBJ1-2
CASSYSRTGYYGYTF
TGTGCCAGCAGTTACAGTAGGACCGGTTACTATGGCTACACCTTC
>TRBV29-1|.|.|TRBJ1-4
CSVWDTPNEKLFF
TGCAGCGTTTGGGACACACCTAATGAAAAACTGTTTTTT
>TRBV2|.|TRBD2|TRBJ2-1
CASSASAGGNLGDEQFF
TGTGCCAGCAGTGCCTCAGCGGGGGGCAACCTGGGTGATGAGCAGTTCTTC
>TRBV7-2|.|.|TRBJ2-7
CASSPSSYEQYF
TGTGCCAGCAGCCCCAGCTCCTACGAGCAGTACTTC
>TRBV7-3|.|.|TRBJ2-2
CASGHSAGTGELFF
TGTGCCAGCGGCCATAGCGCCGGGACCGGGGAGCTGTTTTTT
>TRBV6-1|.|.|TRBJ2-2
CASSDPRGGGTGELFF
TGTGCCAGCAGTGACCCCAGGGGGGGTGGCACCGGGGAGCTGTTTTTT
>TRBV7-9|.|.|TRBJ1-2
CASSGVSSAGYGYTF
TGTGCCAGCAGCGGTGTATCATCAGCTGGCTATGGCTACACCTTC
>TRBV10-1|.|TRBD1|TRBJ1-2
CASSERSRGKYGYTF
TGCGCCAGCAGTGAGAGGTCCAGGGGGAAGTATGGCTACACCTTC
>TRBV6-5|.|.|TRBJ2-1
CASGGVSEQFF
TGTGCCAGTGGCGGGGTGTCTGAGCAGTTCTTC
>TRBV5-4|.|.|TRBJ2-5
CASSSYTDGETQYF
TGTGCCAGCAGCTCCTACACGGACGGGGAGACCCAGTACTTC
>TRBV3-1/TRBV3-2|.|.|TRBJ2-3
CASSQAPADTQYF
TGTGCCAGCAGCCAAGCCCCGGCTGATACGCAGTATTTT
>TRBV19|.|TRBD2|TRBJ2-5
CASNQRGGRETQYF
TGTGCCAGTAATCAGCGGGGGGGCCGGGAGACCCAGTACTTC
>TRBV20-1|.|.|TRBJ2-1
CSALRNEQFF
TGCAGTGCGTTGAGGAATGAGCAGTTCTTC
>TRBV2|.|.|TRBJ1-1
CASGRGTPEAFF
TGTGCCAGCGGTCGGGGTACCCCTGAAGCTTTCTTT
>TRBV5-1|once|.|TRBJ2-3
CASSRQYRDTQYF
TGCGCCAGCAGCAGACAATACAGGGATACGCAGTATTTT